Below, 18 T cell receptor beta chains from the same sample are listed, as sequenced in a study of siplizumab effects on memory and regulatory T cells. Only in-frame clones appear in the TCRdb table, and some are missing; sequencing was by immunoSEQ multiplex PCR. The table records just over 8,500 clones, roughly three quarters of them present only once. The source material was effector memory CD8+ T cells sorted from blood. Indicated subset: unstimulated CD8+ effector memory T cells. Receptors originate from a human donor in good health.

Many counts were recorded for this clone. V usage is TRBV7-9 and J usage is TRBJ1-2; D may be TRBD1 (6 bases). The CDR3 runs 15 residues. Per germline, CDR1 SEHNR and CDR2 FQNEAQ (reference sequence). Trimming removed 5 bases at V and 4 bases at J, with 17 bases between. CDR3 DNA sequence: TGTGCCAGCAGCCTCCCGGGGGGGGCCCGCTATGGCTACACCTTC. This codes for CASSLPGGARYGYTF.

By share of the sample, this clone is medium-sized (0.01 to 0.1%). The chain joins TRBV7-9 to TRBJ2-7; the D is unclear. Per germline, CDR1 SEHNR and CDR2 FQNEAQ (reference sequence). The CDR3 runs to 14 residues. Trimming cost V 3 bases and J 4 bases, with 13 bases left between them. CDR3 nucleotide sequence: TGTGCCAGCAGCTTTGGATCACTCGGGTACGAGCAGTACTTC. The encoded protein is CASSFGSLGYEQYF.

V is TRBV14 and J is TRBJ2-6; D is perhaps TRBD2 (5 bases). Germline V gives CDR1 SGHDN, CDR2 FVKESK. The CDR3 consists of 16 residues. V was trimmed by 1 base and J by 2 bases, leaving 9 bases between them. CDR3 loop: CASSQARVPGANVLTF. CDR3 nucleotide sequence: TGTGCCAGCAGCCAAGCGAGGGTCCCTGGGGCCAACGTCCTGACTTTC. Combining the CDR3 with reference TRBV14 and TRBJ2-6 gives the whole variable domain EAGVTQFPSHSVIEKGQTVTLRCDPISGHDNLYWYRRVMGKEIKFLLHFVKESKQDESGMPNNRFLAERTGGTYSTLKVQPAELEDSGVYFCASSQARVPGANVLTFGAGSRLTVL.

The gene calls are TRBV6-6 and TRBJ2-3, with D possibly TRBD1 on 5 matching bases. V lost 8 bases to trimming and J lost 2 bases, with 8 bases between them. CDR3 length: 12 residues. Per germline, CDR1 MNHNY and CDR2 SVGAGI (reference sequence). DNA for the CDR3: TGTGCCAGCGAGGACAACACAGATACGCAGTATTTT. Its protein is CASEDNTDTQYF.

V and J are TRBV6-5 and TRBJ2-7; 8 bases are a match to TRBD1. Germline CDR1 is MNHEY and CDR2 is SVGAGI. CDR3 size: 13 residues. V trimming: 4 bases; J trimming: 5 bases; junction bases outside the gene matches: 4. CDR3 sequence (DNA): TGTGCCAGCAGTTCCGGACAGGGCCACGAGCAGTACTTC. This codes for CASSSGQGHEQYF.

The chain employs TRBV7-2 and TRBJ1-5, with 8 bases identical to TRBD1. The V and J ends lost 0 bases and 6 bases, in that order; junction bases with no gene match: 10. The germline gives CDR1 SGHTA, CDR2 FQGNSA. The CDR3 covers 17 residues. For the CDR3, the DNA is TGTGCCAGCAGCTTAGCCATACGACAGGGGACGGGTCAGCCCCAGCATTTT. Translation gives CASSLAIRQGTGQPQHF. Looking up the rest from reference TRBV7-2 and TRBJ1-5 gives the full variable domain: GAGVSQSPSNKVTEKGKDVELRCDPISGHTALYWYRQSLGQGLEFLIYFQGNSAPDKSGLPSDRFSAERTGGSVSTLTIQRTQQEDSAVYLCASSLAIRQGTGQPQHFGDGTRLSIL.

The V call is TRBV11-2, the J call TRBJ2-1; 13 bases match TRBD2. The V and J ends lost 3 bases and 9 bases, in that order; junction bases with no gene match: 2. The CDR3 has 14 amino acids. The germline CDR1 and CDR2 sequences are SGHAT and FQNNGV. Written as DNA, the CDR3 is TGTGCCAGCAGCTTTGGACTAGCGGGAGCTGAGCAGTTCTTC. The encoded protein is CASSFGLAGAEQFF.

The rearrangement links TRBV5-1 to TRBJ2-2, with D unresolved. Trimming pared 2 bases from V and 2 bases from J, leaving 10 bases between. CDR1 and CDR2 (germline): SGHRS, YFSETQ. CDR3 size: 15 residues. The CDR3 reads CASSLMAPNTGELFF. The CDR3 DNA reads TGCGCCAGCAGCTTAATGGCGCCTAACACCGGGGAGCTGTTTTTT. Based on the CDR3 plus reference TRBV5-1 and TRBJ2-2, the full variable domain is KAGVTQTPRYLIKTRGQQVTLSCSPISGHRSVSWYQQTPGQGLQFLFEYFSETQRNKGNFPGRFSGRQFSNSRSEMNVSTLELGDSALYLCASSLMAPNTGELFFGEGSRLTVL.

This chain links TRBV6-5 with TRBJ2-2, with TRBD1 matching 7 bases. Germline-derived CDR1 and CDR2 are MNHEY and SVGAGI. The CDR3 consists of 14 residues. V lost 4 bases, J lost 1 base, and 0 bases stayed unmatched. CDR3: CASSWTGNTGELFF. The CDR3 DNA is TGTGCCAGCAGTTGGACAGGGAACACCGGGGAGCTGTTTTTT.

This chain connects TRBV27 to TRBJ1-6; perhaps TRBD1 as D (5 bases). The V gene lost 2 bases and the J gene lost 7 bases, with 12 bases spanning the gap. Germline assignment: CDR1 MNHEY and CDR2 SMNVEV (reference sequence). CDR3 length: 15 residues. In nucleotides, the CDR3 is TGTGCCAGCAGTTTAAGTGGGGCTGGGAATTCACCCCTCCACTTT. Amino acid sequence: CASSLSGAGNSPLHF.

The chain recombines TRBV13 with TRBJ2-7; 7 nucleotides agree with TRBD1. Germline V gene data show CDR1 as PRHDT and CDR2 as FYEKMQ (reference sequence). V trimming: 6 bases; J trimming: 2 bases; junction bases outside the gene matches: 4. CDR3 length equals 13 residues. The CDR3 spells CASSRQGAYEQYF. CDR3 nucleotides: TGTGCCAGCAGTCGACAGGGTGCCTACGAGCAGTACTTC.

This chain links TRBV6-6 with TRBJ1-1, with a possible D match to TRBD1 (6 bases). The CDR3 sequence is 14 residues long. V lost 6 bases and J 3 bases, leaving 14 bases between the germline ends. Germline CDR1 and CDR2: MNHNY and SVGAGI (reference sequence). Here the CDR3 DNA reads TGTGCCAGCAGGATACGGGACAAGGACACTGAAGCTTTCTTT. It specifies CASRIRDKDTEAFF.

This rearrangement joins TRBV5-1 to TRBJ2-5; possibly TRBD1 for D (6 bases). Deletions cut 2 bases from V and 3 bases from J, with 20 bases between. CDR1 is SGHRS, CDR2 YFSETQ, per germline. CDR3 length equals 17 residues. The CDR3, as DNA: TGCGCCAGCAGCTTCGGTTCTTCAGGGCAGGGGAAAGAGACCCAGTACTTC. Translating it yields CASSFGSSGQGKETQYF.

V gene TRBV4-1 combines with J gene TRBJ1-5; D gene uncertain. The CDR3 consists of 19 residues. Trimming stripped 2 bases from V and 10 bases from J, with 30 bases between. CDR1 MGHRA and CDR2 YSYEKL come from the germline V gene. In nucleotides, the CDR3 is TGCGCCAGCAGCCAAAAGAGGCGTGGGTTTCTTTATTTGATTCATCCCCAGCATTTT. It codes for CASSQKRRGFLYLIHPQHF.

The CDR3: CASSDGTANTGELFF. The CDR3 nucleotides read TGTGCCAGCTCCGACGGGACAGCCAACACCGGGGAGCTGTTTTTT. The chain couples TRBV18 to TRBJ2-2, with TRBD1 identical over 7 bases. V trimming: 6 bases; J trimming: 2 bases; junction bases outside the gene matches: 6. Per the germline V gene, CDR1 is KGHSH and CDR2 is LQKENI. There are 15 residues in the CDR3. The full variable domain, completed using reference TRBV18 and TRBJ2-2, is NAGVMQNPRHLVRRRGQEARLRCSPMKGHSHVYWYRQLPEEGLKFMVYLQKENIIDESGMPKERFSAEFPKEGPSILRIQQVVRGDSAAYFCASSDGTANTGELFFGEGSRLTVL.

The rearrangement links TRBV6-5 to TRBJ2-1, with D possibly being TRBD1 or TRBD2 (5 bases each). The CDR3 extends over 15 amino acids. Deletions cut 5 bases from V and 2 bases from J, with 13 bases between. Germline loops: CDR1 MNHEY, CDR2 SVGAGI. CDR3 loop: CASSPRDEAYNEQFF. CDR3 bases: TGTGCCAGCAGTCCTCGGGACGAGGCCTACAATGAGCAGTTCTTC.

The chain couples TRBV14 to TRBJ2-2; D uncertain. Germline assignment: CDR1 SGHDN and CDR2 FVKESK. Trimming cost V 0 bases and J 0 bases, with 8 bases left between them. The CDR3 has 16 residues. The CDR3 region has the DNA TGTGCCAGCAGCCAAGAGCCCGCGACGAACACCGGGGAGCTGTTTTTT. This sequence encodes CASSQEPATNTGELFF.

This clone was found once. This rearrangement joins TRBV2 to TRBJ2-7; D gene unclear. The CDR3 loop spans 13 amino acids. Germline loops: CDR1 SNHLY, CDR2 FYNNEI. V dropped 1 base and J dropped 0 bases, with 4 bases sitting between them. The CDR3 DNA reads TGTGCCAGCAGTGAAGTTCTCTCCTACGAGCAGTACTTC. This translates into CASSEVLSYEQYF.